These 23 T cell receptor beta chains share one sample of origin, sequenced in a study of blood T cells in healthy people across ages. The second PCR ran roughly 6 to 11 cycles with a sample-barcoded 5' primer and J-beta primers. TCRdb ran MiXCR on the 5' RACE reads and lists one entry per CDR3 protein. The sample holds about 800,000 distinct CDR3 sequences, around a quarter seen once. The sample was also linked to a second study, of T cells of mothers and their children.

What was sequenced was blood. The source is a boy under 18 in good health.

This clonotype was detected a few times. This sequence joins TRBV29-1 and TRBJ2-7, with 10 bases lining up with TRBD1. CDR3 size: 15 residues. The germline V gene has CDR1 SQVTM and CDR2 ANQGSEA. After removal of 7 bases from V and 2 bases from J, the junction contained 11 bases not matched to a gene. CDR3 DNA sequence: TGCAGCGCGGCGGGAGATGACAGGGGGCCCTACGAGCAGTACTTC. Amino acids: CSAAGDDRGPYEQYF.

This clonotype turned up a few times. The chain carries TRBV7-8 and TRBJ2-5; D assignment may be TRBD1 or TRBD2 (5 bases each). Trimming removed 4 bases from V and 11 bases from J, with 20 bases in between. In germline, CDR1 is SGHVS, CDR2 FQNEAQ. This CDR3 has 14 amino acids. The CDR3 bases are TGTGCCAGCAGCTACCGGGACGCCAAAGGGGAGCAGTACTTC. This sequence encodes CASSYRDAKGEQYF.

This clonotype was found a few times. The chain's CDR3 is CASSLWGEGENTEAFF. DNA for the CDR3: TGTGCCAGCAGTTTATGGGGGGAGGGGGAGAACACTGAAGCTTTCTTT. The chain recombines TRBV28 with TRBJ1-1; maybe TRBD1 (6 bases). CDR3 size: 16 residues. V was trimmed by 0 bases and J by 1 base, leaving 12 bases between them. CDR1 is MDHEN, CDR2 SYDVKM, per germline.

The table lists this clonotype with many counts. The V and J genes are TRBV3-1 and TRBJ2-1; D may be TRBD1 (5 bases). The CDR3 has 13 residues. The V and J ends lost 6 bases and 0 bases respectively, with 6 bases between them. Germline assignment: CDR1 LGHDT and CDR2 YNNKEL (reference sequence). In nucleotides, the CDR3 is TGTGCCAGCAGTCAGGGCTCCTACAATGAGCAGTTCTTC. It codes for CASSQGSYNEQFF.

This clonotype was detected only once. V and J are TRBV27 and TRBJ2-3, with D perhaps TRBD2 (5 bases). Germline V gene sequence: CDR1 MNHEY, CDR2 SMNVEV (reference sequence). V was pared by 5 bases and J by 2 bases, with 20 bases between. The CDR3 is 17 residues long. The CDR3 DNA reads as TGTGCCAGCAGTCCGTCCCGAGTTAGCGCCCACACAGATACGCAGTATTTT. It yields the protein CASSPSRVSAHTDTQYF.

This clonotype was observed a few times. The CDR3 DNA reads as TGTGCCAGCAGCCCAGGGACTAGCGGGAGGGATGAGCAGTTCTTC. Translated: CASSPGTSGRDEQFF. V is TRBV7-2 and J is TRBJ2-1, with 16 positions matching TRBD2. The CDR3 sequence is 15 residues long. Germline loops: CDR1 SGHTA, CDR2 FQGNSA. V shed 5 bases and J 8 bases; nucleotides not matched to a gene: 3. Full variable domain (missing parts from reference TRBV7-2 and TRBJ2-1): GAGVSQSPSNKVTEKGKDVELRCDPISGHTALYWYRQSLGQGLEFLIYFQGNSAPDKSGLPSDRFSAERTGGSVSTLTIQRTQQEDSAVYLCASSPGTSGRDEQFFGPGTRLTVL.

The chain has TRBV28 and TRBJ2-5; TRBD1 aligns across 8 bases. Germline values: CDR1 MDHEN, CDR2 SYDVKM. V shed 6 bases and J 5 bases; nucleotides not matched to a gene: 14. The CDR3 has 16 residues. The CDR3 loop is CASSDGTGPRWETQYF. CDR3 DNA sequence: TGTGCCAGCAGCGACGGGACAGGCCCTCGTTGGGAGACCCAGTACTTC.

The V and J genes are TRBV5-1 and TRBJ1-1; TRBD1 matches at 7 bases. V lost 1 base to trimming and J lost 0 bases; unmatched junction nucleotides: 3. Germline V gene sequence: CDR1 SGHRS, CDR2 YFSETQ. This CDR3 has 15 amino acids. This CDR3 is CASSLPGTVNTEAFF. CDR3 in DNA: TGCGCCAGCAGCTTGCCCGGGACAGTGAACACTGAAGCTTTCTTT.

The table lists this clonotype with many counts. The genes are TRBV7-9 and TRBJ2-5; 13 bases map to TRBD2. The germline gives CDR1 SEHNR, CDR2 FQNEAQ (reference sequence). The CDR3 spans 15 residues. V was pared by 4 bases and J by 2 bases, with 1 base of the junction left unmatched. The DNA of the CDR3 is TGTGCCAGCAGCTGGGGACTAGCGGGACAAGAGACCCAGTACTTC. This gives the protein CASSWGLAGQETQYF.

The rearrangement links TRBV4-3 to TRBJ2-7, with D uncertain. Germline values: CDR1 LGHNA, CDR2 YSLEER. Trimming stripped 4 bases from V and 6 bases from J, with 19 bases between. The CDR3 is 15 amino acids. The CDR3 coding sequence is TGCGCCAGCAGCCGACCCCCATCTAAGGCGGCCGAGCAGTACTTC. It yields the protein CASSRPPSKAAEQYF.

This clonotype was observed a handful of times. The chain is built from TRBV11-2 and TRBJ2-7; D call uncertain. This CDR3 has 14 residues. The V end was cut by 4 bases, the J end by 5 bases, with 15 bases between. Germline V gene lookup returns CDR1 SGHAT and CDR2 FQNNGV. CDR3 residues: CASSSYGALHEQYF. The CDR3 coding sequence is TGTGCCAGCAGCTCCTACGGAGCTCTGCACGAGCAGTACTTC.

J is TRBJ2-7 and V is TRBV28; no reliable D call. Germline CDR1 reads MDHEN; CDR2 reads SYDVKM. The V end lost 7 bases, the J end lost 3 bases, and 19 bases lay between the germline ends. This CDR3 spans 15 amino acids. The chain's CDR3 is CASTHRGATNYEQYF. CDR3 DNA sequence: TGTGCCAGCACTCACCGTGGAGCGACCAACTACGAGCAGTACTTC.

This clonotype was observed a handful of times. The chain couples TRBV28 to TRBJ2-3; D is ambiguous. V dropped 5 bases and J dropped 5 bases, with 8 bases sitting between them. This CDR3 has 12 residues. CDR1 and CDR2 from the germline V gene are MDHEN and SYDVKM. CDR3 DNA sequence: TGTGCCAGCAGTGTTTCCGTAGATACGCAGTATTTT. Translating gives CASSVSVDTQYF.

The rearrangement uses TRBV19 and TRBJ2-1; no definite D call. Germline values: CDR1 LNHDA, CDR2 SQIVND (reference sequence). The V gene lost 8 bases and the J gene lost 0 bases, with 14 bases spanning the gap. This CDR3 comprises 15 residues. The CDR3, as DNA: TGTGCCAGTGGAACTCAAGGTAGCTCCTACAATGAGCAGTTCTTC. Translation gives CASGTQGSSYNEQFF.

The J gene is TRBJ2-5, the V gene TRBV15, with TRBD2 matching 8 bases. The CDR3 has 17 amino acids. Germline V CDR1 and CDR2: LNHNV, YYDKDF (reference sequence). Unmatched junction bases numbered 11, after V lost 3 bases and J lost 2 bases. The CDR3 is CATSSGSGKANQETQYF. The CDR3 DNA is TGTGCCACCAGCAGTGGTAGCGGGAAGGCGAATCAAGAGACCCAGTACTTC.

This clonotype was detected only a few times. This chain connects TRBV4-3 to TRBJ2-4; D might be TRBD1 (5 bases). Trimming took 10 bases from V and 4 from J, leaving 20 bases between them. The germline gives CDR1 LGHNA, CDR2 YSLEER. This CDR3 has 15 amino acids. CDR3 region: CAIHLDTRPKNIQYF. The CDR3 DNA is TGCGCCATCCATCTGGACACGCGCCCGAAAAACATTCAGTACTTC.

This clonotype was counted at least ten times. This chain connects TRBV28 to TRBJ1-3; D call uncertain. Germline V gene lookup returns CDR1 MDHEN and CDR2 SYDVKM. The CDR3 length is 16 residues. V lost 1 base and J 0 bases, leaving 10 bases between the germline ends. The CDR3 here is CASSLSWTLSGNTIYF. CDR3 nucleotides: TGTGCCAGCAGTTTATCTTGGACTCTCTCTGGAAACACCATATATTTT. Full variable domain (missing parts from reference TRBV28 and TRBJ1-3): DVKVTQSSRYLVKRTGEKVFLECVQDMDHENMFWYRQDPGLGLRLIYFSYDVKMKEKGDIPEGYSVSREKKERFSLILESASTNQTSMYLCASSLSWTLSGNTIYFGEGSWLTVV.

The chain employs TRBV4-3 and TRBJ2-3; 9 bases are a match to TRBD1. V trimming: 0 bases; J trimming: 2 bases; junction bases outside the gene matches: 6. There are 17 residues in the CDR3. Per the germline V gene, CDR1 is LGHNA and CDR2 is YSLEER. DNA of the CDR3: TGCGCCAGCAGCCAAGACCTACAGGGGGCATTCACAGATACGCAGTATTTT. This gives the protein CASSQDLQGAFTDTQYF.

The chain links TRBV9 to TRBJ1-6; a weak D match, TRBD1 (6 bases). CDR1 is SGDLS and CDR2 is YYNGEE in the germline V gene. V lost 0 bases, J lost 8 bases, and 9 bases lay in between. This CDR3 region has 14 residues. For the CDR3, the DNA is TGTGCCAGCAGCGTAGAGGCAGGGGATTCACCCCTCCACTTT. Translating gives CASSVEAGDSPLHF. Using reference TRBV9 and TRBJ1-6 for the parts outside the CDR3, the full variable domain is DSGVTQTPKHLITATGQRVTLRCSPRSGDLSVYWYQQSLDQGLQFLIQYYNGEERAKGNILERFSAQQFPDLHSELNLSSLELGDSALYFCASSVEAGDSPLHFGNGTRLTVT.

J is TRBJ2-1 and V is TRBV28; D is perhaps TRBD1 (6 bases). The closer fit of TRBJ2-7 to the DNA end suggests the J call may be wrong. Per the germline V gene, CDR1 is MDHEN and CDR2 is SYDVKM. The CDR3 sequence is 17 residues long. The CDR3 spells CASSSLITGTQYYEQYF. In DNA, the CDR3 is TGTGCCAGCAGTTCTCTCATAACCGGGACACAATATTACGAGCAGTACTTC.

This clonotype was seen only a few times. The V call is TRBV29-1, the J call TRBJ2-3; 7 bases align to TRBD2. The CDR3 runs 15 residues. V was pared by 5 bases and J by 7 bases, with 15 bases of the junction left unmatched. Germline CDR1 is SQVTM and CDR2 is ANQGSEA. CDR3 coding DNA: TGCAGCGTTCCTCGGAGTAGCGGGCGAGTTAATACGCAGTATTTT. It specifies CSVPRSSGRVNTQYF.

The CDR3 DNA reads as TGTGCCAGCAGTGAACGGGGGCGTCTGGAGACCCAGTACTTC. Residues: CASSERGRLETQYF. This chain uses TRBV25-1 with TRBJ2-5; the D gene could be TRBD1 or TRBD2 (6 bases each). Germline V gene data show CDR1 as MGHDK and CDR2 as SYGVNS. The CDR3 totals 14 residues. Deletions cut 2 bases from V and 5 bases from J, with 12 bases between.

The chain has TRBV20-1 and TRBJ2-5, with D hard to call. The J call may be in error: the DNA end matches TRBJ2-7 better. The CDR3 is 13 amino acids. Germline CDR1 reads DFQATT; CDR2 reads SNEGSKA (reference sequence). The CDR3 loop reads CSARVTNSYEQYF. The CDR3 coding sequence is TGCAGTGCTAGAGTTACTAACTCCTACGAGCAGTACTTC.